This T cell receptor (beta chain) came from a study of monozygotic twins with inflammatory bowel disease. TCRdb derives one entry per CDR3 protein from the 5' RACE reads, leaving out DNA. Its table lists approximately 330,000 distinct CDR3 sequences. The TCR sequence derives from a human donor with ulcerative colitis or Crohn's disease, or a healthy co-twin of an affected twin (not recorded which). Sequenced material: blood.

The CDR3: CASTKTSGRTGELFF. The V and J genes are TRBV28 and TRBJ2-2; TCRdb outputs TRBD2, but without DNA this stays unchecked. CDR1 is MDHEN, CDR2 SYDVKM, per germline. CDR3 length: 15 amino acids. Drawing the rest from reference TRBV28 and TRBJ2-2, the complete variable domain is DVKVTQSSRYLVKRTGEKVFLECVQDMDHENMFWYRQDPGLGLRLIYFSYDVKMKEKGDIPEGYSVSREKKERFSLILESASTNQTSMYLCASTKTSGRTGELFFGEGSRLTVL.